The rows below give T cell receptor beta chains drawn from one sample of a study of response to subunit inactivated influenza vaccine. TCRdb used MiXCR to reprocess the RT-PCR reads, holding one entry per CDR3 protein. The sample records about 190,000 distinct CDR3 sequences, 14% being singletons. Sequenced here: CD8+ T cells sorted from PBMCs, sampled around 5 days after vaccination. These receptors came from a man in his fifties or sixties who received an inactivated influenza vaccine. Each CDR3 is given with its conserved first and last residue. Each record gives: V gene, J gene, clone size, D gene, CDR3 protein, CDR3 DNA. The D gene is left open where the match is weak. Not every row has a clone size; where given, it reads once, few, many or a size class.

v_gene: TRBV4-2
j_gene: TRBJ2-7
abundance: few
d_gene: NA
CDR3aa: CASSQDGPNYEQYF
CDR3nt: TGTGCCAGCAGCCAAGACGGACCGAACTACGAGCAGTACTTC

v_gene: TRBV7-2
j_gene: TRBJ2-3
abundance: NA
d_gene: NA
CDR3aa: CASSLSGPRGPDTQYF
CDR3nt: TGTGCCAGCAGCTTATCCGGCCCCAGGGGTCCAGATACGCAGTATTTT

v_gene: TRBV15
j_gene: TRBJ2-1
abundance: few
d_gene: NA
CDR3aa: CATSSRWDEQFF
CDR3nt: TGTGCCACCAGCAGCCGGTGGGATGAGCAGTTCTTC

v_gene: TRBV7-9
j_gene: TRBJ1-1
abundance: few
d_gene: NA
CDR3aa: CASSPDPGWTEAFF
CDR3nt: TGTGCCAGCAGCCCGGACCCTGGGTGGACTGAAGCTTTCTTT

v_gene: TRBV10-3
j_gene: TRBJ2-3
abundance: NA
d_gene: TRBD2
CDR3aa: CAISQTSGSSTDTHYF
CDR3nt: TGTGCCATCAGCCAGACTAGCGGCAGCTCCACAGATACGCATTATTTT

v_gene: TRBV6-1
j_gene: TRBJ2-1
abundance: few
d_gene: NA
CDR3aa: CASAQSSGGPTYRINEQFF
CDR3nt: TGTGCCAGCGCTCAAAGCTCTGGCGGGCCCACCTACCGAATCAATGAGCAGTTCTTC

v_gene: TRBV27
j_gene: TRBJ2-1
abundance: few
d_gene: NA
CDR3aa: CASTYLGTPEYLSSYNEQFF
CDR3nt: TGTGCCAGCACTTATCTCGGGACACCCGAATACCTGAGCTCCTACAATGAGCAGTTCTTC

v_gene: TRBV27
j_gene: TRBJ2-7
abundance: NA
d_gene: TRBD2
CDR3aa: CASSLRLAGDEQYF
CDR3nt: TGTGCCAGCAGTTTAAGACTAGCGGGAGACGAGCAGTACTTC

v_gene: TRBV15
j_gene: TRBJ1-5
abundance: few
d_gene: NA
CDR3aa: CATSRDGSYYQPQHF
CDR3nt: TGTGCCACCAGCAGAGATGGCTCCTACTATCAGCCCCAGCATTTT

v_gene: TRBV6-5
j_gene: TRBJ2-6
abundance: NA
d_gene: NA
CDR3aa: CASSYSIGISGANVLTF
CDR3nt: TGTGCCAGCAGTTACTCAATCGGGATCTCTGGGGCCAACGTCCTGACTTTC

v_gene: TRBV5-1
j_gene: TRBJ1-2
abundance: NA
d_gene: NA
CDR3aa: CASSLDTNYGYTF
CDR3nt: TGCGCCAGCAGCTTGGACACAAACTATGGCTACACCTTC

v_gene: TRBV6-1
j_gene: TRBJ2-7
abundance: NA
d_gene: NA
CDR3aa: CATEWDSVIEQYF
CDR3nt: TGTGCCACCGAATGGGACTCGGTCATAGAGCAGTACTTC

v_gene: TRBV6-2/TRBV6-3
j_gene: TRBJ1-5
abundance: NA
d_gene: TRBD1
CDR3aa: CASSYGDRGLYQPQHF
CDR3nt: TGTGCCAGCAGTTACGGGGACAGGGGGCTTTATCAGCCCCAGCATTTT

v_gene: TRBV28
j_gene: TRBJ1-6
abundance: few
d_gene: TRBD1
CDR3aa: CASSSLRPPGGYNSPLHF
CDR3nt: TGTGCCAGCAGTTCGCTCCGACCCCCAGGGGGATATAATTCACCCCTCCACTTT

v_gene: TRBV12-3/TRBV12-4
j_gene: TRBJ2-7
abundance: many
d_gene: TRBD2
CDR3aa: CASSWGLVYEQYF
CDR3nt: TGTGCCAGCAGTTGGGGACTAGTATACGAGCAGTACTTC

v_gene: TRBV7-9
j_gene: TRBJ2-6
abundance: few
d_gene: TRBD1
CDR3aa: CASRNFPGTGVPSGANVLTF
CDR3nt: TGTGCCAGCAGAAACTTCCCCGGGACAGGGGTTCCCTCTGGGGCCAACGTCCTGACTTTC

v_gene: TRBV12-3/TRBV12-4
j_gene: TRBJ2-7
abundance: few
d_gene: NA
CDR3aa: CASSPFGYEQYF
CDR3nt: TGTGCCAGCAGCCCCTTTGGGTACGAGCAGTACTTC